The 15 T cell receptor beta chains in this list originate from one sample, sequenced in a study of shared clonotypes between healthy human individuals. Sequencing used immunoSEQ multiplex PCR; TCRdb keeps in-frame clones, though not all of them. The table lists some 2.1 million clones, approximately 95% of them singletons. Naivety among CD8 cells was defined by CD45RO negativity and positive CCR7 selection, thereby excluding terminally differentiated effector memory CD45RA+ cells. Sequencing input: naive CD8+ T cells sorted from blood. The receptor set was obtained from a man between 18 and 29 years old in good health.

The chain carries TRBV6-4 and TRBJ2-1; D ambiguous. V was pared by 2 bases and J by 7 bases, with 9 bases between. Germline CDR1 reads MRHNA; CDR2 reads SNTAGT. The CDR3 length is 13 residues. The CDR3 coding sequence is TGTGCCAGCAGTGACAGGTTAGGGAATGAGCAGTTCTTC. Amino acids: CASSDRLGNEQFF.

This clone was recorded once. The chain is built from TRBV6-1 and TRBJ2-7; the D gene is possibly TRBD1 (5 bases). The V gene lost 1 base and the J gene lost 1 base, with 8 bases spanning the gap. The length of the CDR3 is 14 residues. Germline V gives CDR1 MNHNS, CDR2 SASEGT. CDR3 nucleotide sequence: TGTGCCAGCAGTGAAGGGGCAGGGTCCTACGAGCAGTACTTC. Translated: CASSEGAGSYEQYF.

The chain couples TRBV28 to TRBJ2-3; 9 bases fit TRBD2. CDR3 length equals 16 residues. Germline CDR1 is MDHEN and CDR2 is SYDVKM. After removal of 3 bases from V and 3 bases from J, the junction contained 7 bases not matched to a gene. The CDR3, as DNA: TGTGCCAGCAGTTTCGTTCTAGCGGGAAGTACAGATACGCAGTATTTT. Translated: CASSFVLAGSTDTQYF.

The V and J genes are TRBV13 and TRBJ2-2; the match to TRBD2 covers 11 bases. The CDR3 contains 14 residues. V dropped 5 bases and J dropped 8; count of bases not matched to a gene: 4. Germline-derived CDR1 and CDR2 are PRHDT and FYEKMQ (reference sequence). CDR3 in DNA: TGTGCCAGCAGCCCGGGACTAGCGGTAGGGGAGCTGTTTTTT. This translates into CASSPGLAVGELFF.

This chain connects TRBV29-1 to TRBJ1-1; no firm D call. CDR1 and CDR2 (germline): SQVTM, ANQGSEA. The length of the CDR3 is 11 residues. Trimming removed 7 bases from V and 11 bases from J, with 17 bases in between. The CDR3 DNA reads TGCAGCGGGGAGTTAGGTGCCTACGCTTTCTTT. This encodes CSGELGAYAFF.

For this clone: This sample includes further DNA sequences coding for the same CDR3. The V gene is TRBV6-5, the J gene TRBJ1-1; the D is unclear. The V end was cut by 2 bases, the J end by 3 bases, with 7 bases between. CDR1 and CDR2 from the germline V gene are MNHEY and SVGAGI. This CDR3 region has 13 residues. CDR3 bases: TGTGCCAGCAGTTACGTCGGGGACACTGAAGCTTTCTTT. Encoded protein: CASSYVGDTEAFF.

The rearrangement uses TRBV7-9 and TRBJ2-2; D is possibly TRBD2 (6 bases). Trimming pared 5 bases from V and 5 bases from J, leaving 18 bases between. CDR1 is SEHNR and CDR2 is FQNEAQ in the germline V gene (reference sequence). The CDR3 is 16 residues long. CDR3 sequence reads: CASSPGDSVGTGELFF. The DNA of the CDR3 is TGTGCCAGCAGCCCGGGGGACTCCGTGGGAACCGGGGAGCTGTTTTTT.

The V and J genes are TRBV7-6 and TRBJ2-7; D remains ambiguous. The CDR3 runs 13 residues. Germline loops: CDR1 SGHVS, CDR2 FNYEAQ. Trimming took off 4 bases at V and 0 bases at J, with 7 bases between the two ends. The CDR3 spells CASSWGNSYEQYF. The CDR3 DNA sequence: TGTGCCAGCAGCTGGGGAAACTCCTACGAGCAGTACTTC. The full variable domain, in which reference TRBV7-6 and TRBJ2-7 provide the parts outside the CDR3, is GAGVSQSPRYKVTKRGQDVALRCDPISGHVSLYWYRQALGQGPEFLTYFNYEAQQDKSGLPNDRFSAERPEGSISTLTIQRTEQRDSAMYRCASSWGNSYEQYFGPGTRLTVT.

V gene TRBV2 combines with J gene TRBJ2-7; 8 bases map to TRBD1. Germline loops: CDR1 SNHLY, CDR2 FYNNEI. This CDR3 region has 13 residues. The ends lost 6 bases at V and 3 bases at J; junction bases unmatched: 4. CDR3 region: CASRGQGNYEQYF. The CDR3 region has the DNA TGTGCCAGCAGAGGACAGGGTAACTACGAGCAGTACTTC.

As to this clone: The sample holds other DNA sequences that translate to the same CDR3. J is TRBJ2-7 and V is TRBV11-2, with D tentatively TRBD1 (6 bases). The CDR3 has 12 residues. Trimming pared 5 bases from V and 6 bases from J, leaving 11 bases between. CDR1 and CDR2 from the germline V gene are SGHAT and FQNNGV. DNA for the CDR3: TGTGCCAGCAGCCTAGGGGGTTCCGAGCAGTACTTC. Its translation: CASSLGGSEQYF.

Here the CDR3 reads CASSLVGASGSGDTQYF. CDR3 nucleotide sequence: TGTGCCAGCAGCTTAGTTGGAGCTAGCGGGAGTGGTGATACGCAGTATTTT. The chain links TRBV7-6 to TRBJ2-3; TRBD2 matches 10 bases. J lost 6 bases, V lost 1 base, and 10 bases had no gene match. Germline lookup yields CDR1 SGHVS and CDR2 FNYEAQ. This CDR3 has 17 residues.

J is TRBJ2-2 and V is TRBV6-6; D is ambiguous. This CDR3 contains 13 residues. CDR1 and CDR2 from the germline V gene are MNHNY and SVGAGI (reference sequence). The V end was cut by 7 bases, the J end by 7 bases, with 13 bases between. The CDR3 region has the DNA TGTGCCAGCATCACCGAGAATAGCGGGGAGCTGTTTTTT. Translated, it gives CASITENSGELFF.

The chain has TRBV29-1 and TRBJ2-3; TRBD2 aligns across 15 bases. CDR3 size: 16 residues. The J segment lost 6 bases and the V segment lost 2 bases, leaving 6 bases of the junction unmatched. CDR1 is SQVTM, CDR2 ANQGSEA, per germline. CDR3: CSVEPGTSGRMDTQYF. DNA of the CDR3: TGCAGCGTTGAACCCGGGACTAGCGGGAGGATGGATACGCAGTATTTT.

The chain joins TRBV5-6 to TRBJ1-4, with 10 bases fitting TRBD1. J lost 10 bases, V lost 0 bases, and 9 bases had no gene match. The CDR3 loop spans 16 amino acids. CDR1 and CDR2 (germline): SGHDT, YYEEEE. The CDR3 bases are TGTGCCAGCAGCTTGGGACAGGGGGCATTATCCGGAAAACTGTTTTTT. As protein: CASSLGQGALSGKLFF.

CDR3 DNA sequence: TGTGCCAGCAATTTCCCACAGGGCCTGAACACTGAAGCTTTCTTT. Amino acid sequence: CASNFPQGLNTEAFF. This chain links TRBV2 with TRBJ1-1, with D possibly matching TRBD1 (6 bases). The CDR3 spans 15 residues. V lost 7 bases and J lost 0, with 15 bases in between. CDR1 and CDR2 (germline): SNHLY, FYNNEI. The full variable domain, rest sourced from reference TRBV2 and TRBJ1-1, is EPEVTQTPSHQVTQMGQEVILRCVPISNHLYFYWYRQILGQKVEFLVSFYNNEISEKSEIFDDQFSVERPDGSNFTLKIRSTKLEDSAMYFCASNFPQGLNTEAFFGQGTRLTVV.